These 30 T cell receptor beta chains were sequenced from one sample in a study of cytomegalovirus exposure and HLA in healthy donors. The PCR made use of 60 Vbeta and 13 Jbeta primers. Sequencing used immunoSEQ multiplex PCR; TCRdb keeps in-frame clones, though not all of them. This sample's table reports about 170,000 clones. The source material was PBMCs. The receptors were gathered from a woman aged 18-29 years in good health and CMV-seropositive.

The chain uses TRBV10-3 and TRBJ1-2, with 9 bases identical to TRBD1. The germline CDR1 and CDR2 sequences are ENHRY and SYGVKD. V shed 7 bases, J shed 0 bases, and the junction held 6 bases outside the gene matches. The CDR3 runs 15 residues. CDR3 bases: TGTGCCATCATTTCGGGACAGGGCCCTAACTATGGCTACACCTTC. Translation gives CAIISGQGPNYGYTF.

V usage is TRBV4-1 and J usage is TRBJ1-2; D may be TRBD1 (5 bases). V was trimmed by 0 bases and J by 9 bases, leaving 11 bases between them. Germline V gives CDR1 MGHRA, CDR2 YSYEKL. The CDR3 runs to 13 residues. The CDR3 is CASSQEGGSSYTF. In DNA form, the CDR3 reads TGCGCCAGCAGCCAAGAGGGGGGTTCAAGCTACACCTTC.

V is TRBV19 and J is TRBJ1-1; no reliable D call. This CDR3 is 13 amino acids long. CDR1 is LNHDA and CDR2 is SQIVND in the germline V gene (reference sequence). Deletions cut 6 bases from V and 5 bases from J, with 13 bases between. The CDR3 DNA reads TGTGCCAGTAGCCCGAGGAGAGGGACTGAAGCTTTCTTT. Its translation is CASSPRRGTEAFF. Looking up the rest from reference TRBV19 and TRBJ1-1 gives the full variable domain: DGGITQSPKYLFRKEGQNVTLSCEQNLNHDAMYWYRQDPGQGLRLIYYSQIVNDFQKGDIAEGYSVSREKKESFPLTVTSAQKNPTAFYLCASSPRRGTEAFFGQGTRLTVV.

The CDR3 loop reads CASSLLAGRSPQHF. The CDR3 nucleotides read TGTGCCAGCAGCTTACTGGCGGGTAGATCGCCCCAGCATTTT. V usage is TRBV7-2 and J usage is TRBJ1-5; unclear D gene. The CDR3 runs to 14 residues. CDR1 is SGHTA and CDR2 is FQGNSA in the germline V gene. The germline V and J ends were trimmed by 2 bases and 9 bases, with 14 bases remaining between them.

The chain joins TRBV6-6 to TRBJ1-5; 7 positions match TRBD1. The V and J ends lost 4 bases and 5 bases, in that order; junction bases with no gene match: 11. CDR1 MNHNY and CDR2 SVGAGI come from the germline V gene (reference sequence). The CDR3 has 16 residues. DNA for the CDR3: TGTGCCAGCAGTTTCCCTCCGGGACAGAGGGATCAGCCCCAGCATTTT. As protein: CASSFPPGQRDQPQHF.

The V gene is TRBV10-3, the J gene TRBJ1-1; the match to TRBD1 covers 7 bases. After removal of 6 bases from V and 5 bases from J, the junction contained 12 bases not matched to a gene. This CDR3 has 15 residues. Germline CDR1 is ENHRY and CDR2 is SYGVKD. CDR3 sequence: CAISEDPGGKTEAFF. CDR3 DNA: TGTGCCATCAGCGAAGACCCAGGGGGTAAGACTGAAGCTTTCTTT.

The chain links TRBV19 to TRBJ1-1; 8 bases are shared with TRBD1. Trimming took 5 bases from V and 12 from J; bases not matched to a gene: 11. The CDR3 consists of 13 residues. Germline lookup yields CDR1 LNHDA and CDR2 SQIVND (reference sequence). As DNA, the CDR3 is TGTGCCAGTAGTTACTCAGGGGGCCTATCTTCTTTCTTT. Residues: CASSYSGGLSSFF.

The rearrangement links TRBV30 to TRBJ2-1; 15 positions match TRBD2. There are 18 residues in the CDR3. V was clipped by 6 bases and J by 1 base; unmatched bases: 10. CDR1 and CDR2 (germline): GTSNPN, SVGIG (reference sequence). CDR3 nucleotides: TGTGCCTGCATCGGCCTCGGACTAGCGGGAGGGTCCTACAATGAGCAGTTCTTC. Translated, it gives CACIGLGLAGGSYNEQFF.

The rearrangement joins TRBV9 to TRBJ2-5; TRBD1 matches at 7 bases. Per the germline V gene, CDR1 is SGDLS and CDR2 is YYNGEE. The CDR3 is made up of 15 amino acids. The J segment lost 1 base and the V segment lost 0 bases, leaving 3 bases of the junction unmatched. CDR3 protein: CASSVDTGVQETQYF. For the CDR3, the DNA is TGTGCCAGCAGCGTAGATACAGGGGTCCAAGAGACCCAGTACTTC. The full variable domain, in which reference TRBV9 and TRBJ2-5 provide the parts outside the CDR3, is DSGVTQTPKHLITATGQRVTLRCSPRSGDLSVYWYQQSLDQGLQFLIQYYNGEERAKGNILERFSAQQFPDLHSELNLSSLELGDSALYFCASSVDTGVQETQYFGPGTRLLVL.

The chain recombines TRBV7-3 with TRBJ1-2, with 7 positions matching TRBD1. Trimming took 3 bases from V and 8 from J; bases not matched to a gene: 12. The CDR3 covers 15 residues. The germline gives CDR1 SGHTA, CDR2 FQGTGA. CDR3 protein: CASSLDRTGAGGYTF. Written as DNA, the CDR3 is TGTGCCAGCAGCTTGGACAGGACGGGAGCTGGAGGCTACACCTTC.

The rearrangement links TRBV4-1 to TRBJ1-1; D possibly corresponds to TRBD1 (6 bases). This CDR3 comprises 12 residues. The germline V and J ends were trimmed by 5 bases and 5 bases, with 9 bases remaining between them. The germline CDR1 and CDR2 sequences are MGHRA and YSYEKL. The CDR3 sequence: CASSADRTEAFF. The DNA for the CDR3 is TGCGCCAGCAGCGCCGACAGGACTGAAGCTTTCTTT.

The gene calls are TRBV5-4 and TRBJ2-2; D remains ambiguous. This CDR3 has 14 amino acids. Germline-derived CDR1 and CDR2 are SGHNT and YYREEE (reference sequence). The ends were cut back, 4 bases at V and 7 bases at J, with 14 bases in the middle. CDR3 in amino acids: CASSNRQDGGELFF. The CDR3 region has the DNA TGTGCCAGCAGCAACCGACAAGACGGCGGGGAGCTGTTTTTT.

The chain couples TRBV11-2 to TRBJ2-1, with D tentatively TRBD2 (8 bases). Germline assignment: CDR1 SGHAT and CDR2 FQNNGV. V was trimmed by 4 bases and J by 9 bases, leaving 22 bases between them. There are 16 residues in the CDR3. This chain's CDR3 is CASSSLAGGRGIEQFF. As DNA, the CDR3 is TGTGCCAGCAGCTCTCTGGCGGGGGGCAGGGGGATTGAGCAGTTCTTC.

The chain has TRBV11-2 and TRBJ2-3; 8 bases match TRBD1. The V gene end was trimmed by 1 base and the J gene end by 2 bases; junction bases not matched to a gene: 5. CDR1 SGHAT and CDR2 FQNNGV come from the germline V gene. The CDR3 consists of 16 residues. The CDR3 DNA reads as TGTGCCAGCAGCTTAGGAAGGGACAGGATCACAGATACGCAGTATTTT. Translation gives CASSLGRDRITDTQYF.

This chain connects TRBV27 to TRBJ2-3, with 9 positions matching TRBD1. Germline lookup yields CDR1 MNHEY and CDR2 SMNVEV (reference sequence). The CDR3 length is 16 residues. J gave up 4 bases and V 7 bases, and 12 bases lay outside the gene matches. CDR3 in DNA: TGTGCCAGCACCCACACACCGGGACAGGGAGCAGATACGCAGTATTTT. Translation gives CASTHTPGQGADTQYF.

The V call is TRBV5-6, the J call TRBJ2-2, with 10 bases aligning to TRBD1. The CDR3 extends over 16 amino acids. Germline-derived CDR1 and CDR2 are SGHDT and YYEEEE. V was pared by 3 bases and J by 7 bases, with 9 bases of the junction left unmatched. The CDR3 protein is CASSSSGTGVVGELFF. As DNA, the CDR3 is TGTGCCAGCAGCTCCTCCGGGACAGGGGTGGTCGGGGAGCTGTTTTTT.

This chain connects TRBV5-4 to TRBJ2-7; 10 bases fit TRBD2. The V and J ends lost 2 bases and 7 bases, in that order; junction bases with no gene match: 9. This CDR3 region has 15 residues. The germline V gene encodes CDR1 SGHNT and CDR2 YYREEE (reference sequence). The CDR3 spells CASSLDRAGGREQYF. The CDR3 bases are TGTGCCAGCAGCTTAGATCGAGCGGGAGGGAGGGAGCAGTACTTC.

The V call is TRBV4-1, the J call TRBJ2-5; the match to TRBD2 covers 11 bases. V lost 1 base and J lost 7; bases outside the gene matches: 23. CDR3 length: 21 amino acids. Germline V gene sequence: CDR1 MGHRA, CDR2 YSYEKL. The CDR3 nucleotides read TGCGCCAGCAGCCAAGTGGGGGTAGCGGGAGGGCCTGAAGGTGGTTCATGGACCCAGTACTTC. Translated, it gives CASSQVGVAGGPEGGSWTQYF.

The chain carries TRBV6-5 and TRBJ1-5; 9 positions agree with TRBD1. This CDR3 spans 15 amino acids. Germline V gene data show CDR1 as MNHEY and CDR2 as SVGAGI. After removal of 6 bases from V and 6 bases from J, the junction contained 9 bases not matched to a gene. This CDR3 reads CASSRTGAGSQPQHF. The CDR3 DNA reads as TGTGCCAGCAGCCGGACAGGGGCTGGTAGTCAGCCCCAGCATTTT.

The CDR3 coding sequence is TGTGCCAGCAACCTTGAAGGGGGTGGCTACACCTTC. Its translation: CASNLEGGGYTF. This chain uses TRBV9 with TRBJ1-2, with a possible D match to TRBD1 (6 bases). CDR1 SGDLS and CDR2 YYNGEE come from the germline V gene. This CDR3 comprises 12 residues. V gave up 6 bases and J gave up 7 bases, with 13 bases separating them.

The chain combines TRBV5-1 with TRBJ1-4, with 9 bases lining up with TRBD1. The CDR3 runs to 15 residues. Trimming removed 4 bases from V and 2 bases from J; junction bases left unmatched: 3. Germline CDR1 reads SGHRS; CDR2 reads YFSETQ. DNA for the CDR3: TGCGCCAGCAGCGAAGACAGGGGGACTAATGAAAAACTGTTTTTT. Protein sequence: CASSEDRGTNEKLFF.

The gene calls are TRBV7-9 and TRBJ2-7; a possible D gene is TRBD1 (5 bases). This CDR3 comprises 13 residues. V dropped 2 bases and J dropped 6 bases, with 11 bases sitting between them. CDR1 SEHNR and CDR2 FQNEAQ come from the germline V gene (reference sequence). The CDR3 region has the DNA TGTGCCAGCAGCTTAAGGGGTTTCTCCGAGCAGTACTTC. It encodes CASSLRGFSEQYF.

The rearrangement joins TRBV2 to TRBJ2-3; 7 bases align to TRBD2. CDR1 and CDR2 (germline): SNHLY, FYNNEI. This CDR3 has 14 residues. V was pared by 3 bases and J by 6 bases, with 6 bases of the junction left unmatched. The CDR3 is CASSDGGGPDTQYF. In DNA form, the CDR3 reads TGTGCCAGCAGTGACGGGGGAGGGCCTGATACGCAGTATTTT.

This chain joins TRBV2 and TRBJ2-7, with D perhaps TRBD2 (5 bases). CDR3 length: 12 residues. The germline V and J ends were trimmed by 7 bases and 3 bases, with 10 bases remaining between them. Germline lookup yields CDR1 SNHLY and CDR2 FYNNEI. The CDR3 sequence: CASKGDHYEQYF. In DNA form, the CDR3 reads TGTGCCAGCAAGGGAGACCACTACGAGCAGTACTTC. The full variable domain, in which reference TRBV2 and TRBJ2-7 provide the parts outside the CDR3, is EPEVTQTPSHQVTQMGQEVILRCVPISNHLYFYWYRQILGQKVEFLVSFYNNEISEKSEIFDDQFSVERPDGSNFTLKIRSTKLEDSAMYFCASKGDHYEQYFGPGTRLTVT.

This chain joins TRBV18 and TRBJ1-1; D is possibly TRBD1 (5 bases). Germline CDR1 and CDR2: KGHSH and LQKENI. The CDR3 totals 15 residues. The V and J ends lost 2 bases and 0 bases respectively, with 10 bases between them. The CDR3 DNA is TGTGCCAGCTCACCAACAGGCAATATGAACACTGAAGCTTTCTTT. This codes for CASSPTGNMNTEAFF.

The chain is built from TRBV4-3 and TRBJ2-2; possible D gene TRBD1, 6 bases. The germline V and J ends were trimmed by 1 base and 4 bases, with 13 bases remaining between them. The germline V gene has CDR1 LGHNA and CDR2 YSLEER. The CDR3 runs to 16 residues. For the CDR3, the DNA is TGCGCCAGCAGCCAAGTCCCGGACAGACTCACCGGGGAGCTGTTTTTT. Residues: CASSQVPDRLTGELFF.

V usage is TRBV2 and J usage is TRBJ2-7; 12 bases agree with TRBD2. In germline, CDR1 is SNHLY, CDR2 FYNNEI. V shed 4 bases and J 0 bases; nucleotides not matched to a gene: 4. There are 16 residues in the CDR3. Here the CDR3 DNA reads TGTGCCAGCAGTGGACGGACTAGCGGGGTCTCCTACGAGCAGTACTTC. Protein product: CASSGRTSGVSYEQYF.

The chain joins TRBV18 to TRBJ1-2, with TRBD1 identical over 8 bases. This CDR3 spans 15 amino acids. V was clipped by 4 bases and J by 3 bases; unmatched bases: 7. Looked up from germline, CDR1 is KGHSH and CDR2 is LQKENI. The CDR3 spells CASSLGTGTYYGYTF. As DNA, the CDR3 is TGTGCCAGCTCACTTGGGACAGGCACCTACTATGGCTACACCTTC.

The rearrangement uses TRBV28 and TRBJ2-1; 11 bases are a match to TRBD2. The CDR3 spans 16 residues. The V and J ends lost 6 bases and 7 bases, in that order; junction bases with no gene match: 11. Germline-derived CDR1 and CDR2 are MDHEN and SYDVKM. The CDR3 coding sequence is TGTGCCAGCAGGGTCTGGGTAGCGGGAGGGGGAAATGAGCAGTTCTTC. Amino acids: CASRVWVAGGGNEQFF.

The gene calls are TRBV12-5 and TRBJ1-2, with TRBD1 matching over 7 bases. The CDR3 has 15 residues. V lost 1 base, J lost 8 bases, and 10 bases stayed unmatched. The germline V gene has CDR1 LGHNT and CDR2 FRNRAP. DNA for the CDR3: TGTGCTAGTGGTTTGGGACAGGGATCAGTTGAGGGCTACACCTTC. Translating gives CASGLGQGSVEGYTF.